The subject of this entry is one T cell receptor beta chain. The target antigen is unknown. This sample was taken from a study of cytomegalovirus exposure and HLA in healthy donors. General study results and limits: Through in vitro validation, a few CMV-associated chains were shown to be specific for CMV antigens. That first-cohort TCR clusters tended to co-occur in the roughly 130 validation repertoires was found in a later analysis. Researchers catalogued over 150 TCR beta chains as cytomegalovirus-associated. It was reportedly the case that the classifier diagnosed cytomegalovirus status with high specificity and sensitivity.

Sequenced by immunoSEQ multiplex PCR; TCRdb stores in-frame clones only, minus some. Among around 70,000 clones listed, around 94% were seen once. This CDR3 spans 14 amino acids. Germline CDR1 and CDR2: LNHDA and SQIVND (reference sequence). V gave up 7 bases and J gave up 4 bases; unmatched junction bases: 4. The TCR was taken from a woman aged 18-29 years in good health and CMV-seropositive. V is TRBV19 and J is TRBJ2-3, with TRBD2 matching over 11 bases. Sequencing was done on a sample of PBMCs. This chain's CDR3 is CASIAGGLSDTQYF. The CDR3 DNA reads as TGTGCCAGTATAGCGGGGGGGCTCTCAGATACGCAGTATTTT.